In this sample, the clone carrying this TCR beta chain turned up a few times. Antigen: not known. The sample comes from a study of identical twins. Points from the study as a whole: Abundant beta clonotypes from cord blood bore fewer insertions; memory repertoires lacked this pattern.

Healthy Caucasians supplied all donations. A single record per CDR3 protein comes from TCRdb applying MiXCR to the 5' RACE reads. The sample has 450,000 to 600,000 distinct CDR3 sequences, about a fifth seen once; the top ten hold 0.48%. The CDR3 runs 14 residues. The ends were cut back, 2 bases at V and 1 base at J, with 8 bases in the middle. Germline V CDR1 and CDR2: MDHEN, SYDVKM. These same data were also listed under a study on yellow fever vaccine responses in identical twins. From that second work: In identical twins, vaccine T cell responses appeared partly shared and partly individual.

The origin of this receptor is a woman in her late teens or twenties in good health. This chain uses TRBV28 with TRBJ1-1, with D unresolved. Input material: CD4+ T cells sorted from blood. CDR3 nucleotides: TGTGCCAGCAGTTTAAATCCGACGAACACTGAAGCTTTCTTT. This gives the protein CASSLNPTNTEAFF. The full variable domain, completed using reference TRBV28 and TRBJ1-1, is DVKVTQSSRYLVKRTGEKVFLECVQDMDHENMFWYRQDPGLGLRLIYFSYDVKMKEKGDIPEGYSVSREKKERFSLILESASTNQTSMYLCASSLNPTNTEAFFGQGTRLTVV.